The rows below give T cell receptor beta chains drawn from one sample of a study of molecular identifiers for immune sequencing clone quantification. TCRdb reprocessed the PCR reads with MiXCR, giving one entry per CDR3 protein. The sample holds about 65,000 distinct CDR3 sequences, roughly 17% seen once. The material sequenced was naive CD8+ T cells from blood, with Jurkat cell RNA spiked in. Source of these receptors: a human donor in good health. Some libraries in this study had Jurkat cell RNA spiked in. The conserved cysteine and the conserved F or W are not part of the CDR3 here. A D gene is named only where the DNA matches it firmly.

V	D	CDR3
TRBV28	TRBD1	ASSPLTGGGTEAF
TRBV7-6	NA	ASSLGGTNEQF
TRBV7-9	TRBD2	ASRGLAGEASTDTQY
TRBV7-9	NA	ASSLSSGSSHYEQY
TRBV6-2/TRBV6-3	TRBD2	ASSSSSGAPEETQY
TRBV30	NA	AWSRPLDYNEQF
TRBV11-2	NA	ASSLTMTKDYEQY
TRBV20-1	TRBD1	SARERTIRGQGDHYGYT
TRBV20-1	NA	SARDYAGVGYEQY
TRBV10-3	TRBD2	AISNKRGLPSYEQY
TRBV29-1	NA	SVEASLSLVRLGAQF
TRBV14	NA	ASSPLRGDAEQY
TRBV27	TRBD2	ASRTLAGEIGTDTQY
TRBV27	TRBD2	ASAPYSGSTDTQY
TRBV4-3	NA	ASSQTPAGHEQY
TRBV20-1	NA	SAKLADNEQF
TRBV12-3/TRBV12-4	NA	ASSWNDYEQY
TRBV20-1	NA	SARDLGDTQY
TRBV27	NA	ASSNGGRYEQY
TRBV6-6	TRBD2	ASSLAGVGNEQF
TRBV7-9	NA	ASRPGTNSDYEQF